This T cell receptor (beta chain) was documented in a study of Ad26.COV2.S vaccination and SARS-CoV-2 variants. Here immunoSEQ multiplex PCR was the method, and the copy in TCRdb shows in-frame clones only, minus some. The table records 300,000 to 400,000 clones, about 86% of them present only once. As to treatment: roughly 18 received Ad26.COV2.S at low or high dose, single or two shots; 5 received placebo; per-sample allocation not given. Following the first vaccine or placebo injection, samples were taken on day 63. The CDR3 extends over 14 amino acids. V was clipped by 3 bases and J by 5 bases, with 13 bases between them. CDR1 and CDR2 from the germline V gene are KGHSH and LQKENI.

This receptor was obtained from a person between 18 and 65 years old who received the Ad26.COV2.S COVID-19 vaccine or a placebo. The sequences come from peripheral blood, collected in a trial of Ad26.COV2.S vaccine versus placebo. The V and J genes are TRBV18 and TRBJ2-5, with a weak D call TRBD2 (6 bases). CDR3 protein: CASSPGLQRETQYF. The CDR3 nucleotides are TGTGCCAGCTCACCGGGACTGCAGCGGGAGACCCAGTACTTC.